This TCR beta chain was captured in a study of T cell changes during pregnancy in multiple sclerosis. The germline CDR1 and CDR2 sequences are GTSNPN and SVGIG (reference sequence). CDR3 length: 16 residues. V lost 4 bases to trimming and J lost 1 base, with 19 bases between them. This clone was detected only a few times. Profiling relied on immunoSEQ multiplex PCR, and the TCRdb table lists in-frame clones only, not all of them. Here the sample spans about 28,000 clones, about nine tenths being singletons. This TCR derives from a female donor in good health, enrolled as a control in a pregnancy study. The starting material was CD4+ T cells from peripheral blood mononuclear cells, obtained in the first trimester of pregnancy. The chain has TRBV30 and TRBJ1-1; D remains ambiguous. The CDR3 DNA reads TGTGCCTGGACTCTAGACCCCTACCCGGGGAACACTGAAGCTTTCTTT. Protein product: CAWTLDPYPGNTEAFF.